The rows below give T cell receptor beta chains drawn from one sample of a study of patients and donors after allogeneic stem cell transplantation. Each CDR3 protein gets one entry after TCRdb re-called the RT-PCR reads with MiXCR. The sample lists about 960,000 distinct CDR3 sequences, more than 15% occurring once. The sequenced material came from blood, either unsorted or a sorted T cell fraction (not recorded which). The receptors stem from a human donor who was either an allogeneic HSCT recipient or a stem cell or donor lymphocyte infusion donor (not recorded which). It is not recorded whose cells these are; they may come from a transplant donor. Both conserved end residues are part of each CDR3. D genes are given only for firm matches. Size tells how often a clone was seen (once, few, many) or the class of an expanded clone, and some rows leave it out.

>TRBV20-1|18|.|TRBJ1-5|few
CSARSTPRGASHNQPQHF
TGCAGTGCTAGATCTACTCCCAGGGGCGCCTCACATAATCAGCCCCAGCATTTT
>TRBV27|14|.|TRBJ1-6|few
CASRRTSDNSPLHF
TGTGCCAGCAGACGGACAAGTGATAATTCACCCCTCCACTTT
>TRBV7-9|14|TRBD2|TRBJ2-2|many
CASSPREDTGELFF
TGTGCCAGCAGCCCGCGGGAGGACACCGGGGAGCTGTTTTTT
>TRBV12-3/TRBV12-4|13|TRBD2|TRBJ2-7|.
CASSPGLSSEQYF
TGTGCCAGCAGCCCGGGACTATCTTCCGAGCAGTACTTC
>TRBV2|14|TRBD1|TRBJ2-5|.
CASSEDRGEETQYF
TGTGCCAGCAGTGAGGACAGGGGAGAAGAGACCCAGTACTTC
>TRBV20-1|15|TRBD2|TRBJ2-3|.
CSAVTSATSTDTQYF
TGCAGTGCCGTTACTAGCGCCACTAGCACAGATACGCAGTATTTT
>TRBV24-1|12|.|TRBJ2-1|.
CATSDFRDEQFF
TGTGCCACCAGTGATTTCCGGGATGAGCAGTTCTTC
>TRBV20-1|14|TRBD2|TRBJ2-1|few
CSARVAGFYNEQFF
TGCAGTGCTAGAGTAGCGGGCTTCTACAATGAGCAGTTCTTC
>TRBV4-1|15|TRBD2|TRBJ2-1|few
CASSRNGGSYNEQFF
TGCGCCAGCAGCCGTAACGGGGGGTCCTACAATGAGCAGTTCTTC
>TRBV30|12|.|TRBJ2-7|.
CAWSVDDGEQYF
TGTGCCTGGAGTGTAGATGATGGCGAGCAGTACTTC
>TRBV24-1|12|.|TRBJ2-7|few
CATSDLHYEQYF
TGTGCCACCAGTGATTTGCATTACGAGCAGTACTTC
>TRBV24-1|13|TRBD1|TRBJ1-2|.
CATSSDRPDGYTF
TGTGCCACCAGTTCGGACAGGCCGGATGGCTACACCTTC
>TRBV20-1|14|TRBD1|TRBJ1-5|few
CSAATTGVNQPQHF
TGCAGTGCCGCAACCACAGGGGTTAATCAGCCCCAGCATTTT
>TRBV6-2/TRBV6-3|14|.|TRBJ1-1|few
CASSYTRLNTEAFF
TGTGCCAGCAGCTACACGAGGCTGAACACTGAAGCTTTCTTT
>TRBV6-1|18|TRBD1|TRBJ1-2|few
CASSTGQGGPVGRYGYTF
TGTGCCAGCAGTACGGGACAGGGAGGCCCCGTAGGCCGCTATGGCTACACCTTC
>TRBV20-1|12|TRBD1|TRBJ1-2|.
CSPPGQAYGYTF
TGCAGTCCACCGGGACAGGCTTATGGCTACACCTTC
>TRBV30|15|TRBD1|TRBJ1-1|.
CAWSAIGQGGTEAFF
TGTGCCTGGAGTGCCATCGGACAGGGGGGCACTGAAGCTTTCTTT
>TRBV2|15|TRBD2|TRBJ2-7|.
CASRLTSGSTYEQYF
TGTGCCAGCAGACTGACTAGCGGGAGTACCTACGAGCAGTACTTC
>TRBV3-1|16|.|TRBJ2-7|.
CASSPRRRSLRDEQYF
TGTGCCAGCAGCCCCAGACGCCGGAGCTTACGGGATGAGCAGTACTTC
>TRBV12-3/TRBV12-4|12|TRBD1|TRBJ1-1|.
CASSLDRLEAFF
TGTGCCAGCAGTCTGGACAGGCTTGAAGCTTTCTTT
>TRBV11-1|20|TRBD1|TRBJ1-3|.
CASSPYYSLTQGASGNTIYF
TGTGCCAGCAGCCCTTATTACTCTTTAACTCAGGGGGCAAGTGGAAACACCATATATTTT
>TRBV7-2|16|TRBD2|TRBJ2-5|.
CASSAGVTAGGSIRYF
TGTGCCAGCAGCGCGGGGGTTACGGCGGGGGGTTCGATTCGGTACTTC
>TRBV24-1|14|.|TRBJ1-2|few
CATSDFGRGDGYTF
TGTGCCACCAGTGATTTCGGCAGGGGAGATGGCTACACCTTC